The 19 T cell receptor beta chains presented below share a single source sample, sequenced in a study of long-term antiretroviral therapy in people with HIV. The libraries were made with immunoSEQ v3.0 at survey level. Assay: immunoSEQ multiplex PCR; the TCRdb copy retains only in-frame clones and omits some. The table includes 23,000 or so clones, less than 90% detected once. The source material was unsorted PBMCs, sampled 0.4 years after starting antiretroviral therapy. The receptors were gathered from a man aged 50 to 60 with HIV.

This clone occurred a few times. The chain couples TRBV4-3 to TRBJ2-6; 7 positions agree with TRBD2. CDR1 and CDR2 from the germline V gene are LGHNA and YSLEER. This CDR3 has 18 residues. V gave up 1 base and J gave up 0 bases; unmatched junction bases: 6. The CDR3 coding sequence is TGCGCCAGCAGCCAAGGGCTAGCGGTTTTCTCTGGGGCCAACGTCCTGACTTTC. Amino acids: CASSQGLAVFSGANVLTF.

The gene calls are TRBV2 and TRBJ1-2; 8 bases are shared with TRBD1. With 2 bases clipped from V and 3 bases from J, the junction kept 5 bases outside the gene matches. The CDR3 is 15 residues long. CDR1 and CDR2 (germline): SNHLY, FYNNEI. CDR3: CASSEHVTGDYGYTF. Written as DNA, the CDR3 is TGTGCCAGCAGTGAACATGTGACAGGGGACTATGGCTACACCTTC.

The chain carries TRBV7-2 and TRBJ1-5; D not resolved. Germline V CDR1 and CDR2: SGHTA, FQGNSA. V lost 5 bases and J 0 bases, leaving 5 bases between the germline ends. CDR3 length equals 13 residues. The CDR3 is CASSPHSNQPQHF. The CDR3 bases are TGTGCCAGCAGCCCCCATAGCAATCAGCCCCAGCATTTT.

V usage is TRBV5-6 and J usage is TRBJ1-5; 7 bases match TRBD1. V lost 0 bases, J lost 3 bases, and 3 bases stayed unmatched. Germline V gene lookup returns CDR1 SGHDT and CDR2 YYEEEE. The CDR3 length is 15 residues. DNA for the CDR3: TGTGCCAGCAGCTTGGGGGACAGAGACAATCAGCCCCAGCATTTT. Translated: CASSLGDRDNQPQHF.

This chain links TRBV5-1 with TRBJ2-1, with D perhaps given as TRBD1 or TRBD2 (6 bases each). V was shortened by 1 base and J by 5 bases, with 13 bases between the two germline ends. CDR1 and CDR2 from the germline V gene are SGHRS and YFSETQ. The CDR3 extends over 15 amino acids. CDR3 coding DNA: TGCGCCAGCAGCTTGTACAGAGGGGGGAACAATGAGCAGTTCTTC. Its translation: CASSLYRGGNNEQFF.

V usage is TRBV19 and J usage is TRBJ2-7; D remains unclear. Germline V gives CDR1 LNHDA, CDR2 SQIVND (reference sequence). The CDR3 is 14 amino acids. V gave up 6 bases and J gave up 6 bases, with 18 bases separating them. CDR3 nucleotide sequence: TGTGCCAGTAGCGTACCCAACGCAGGTGGCGAGCAGTACTTC. Protein sequence: CASSVPNAGGEQYF.

This clone occurred once. The junction differs from germline at one of its ends, possibly a read error. This chain uses TRBV7-3 with TRBJ2-2; TRBD1 might be the D (6 bases). Germline-derived CDR1 and CDR2 are SGHTA and FQGTGA. The CDR3 loop spans 13 amino acids. The CDR3 DNA sequence: TGTGCCAGCAGCCGCGATACTGAAGGGGGGCTGTTTTTT. Residues: CASSRDTEGGLFF.

The V gene is TRBV15, the J gene TRBJ1-1; D not resolved. V shed 0 bases and J shed 3 bases, with 8 bases lying between them. Per the germline V gene, CDR1 is LNHNV and CDR2 is YYDKDF (reference sequence). CDR3 size: 14 residues. Here the CDR3 reads CATSRDGQHTEAFF. The CDR3 DNA reads TGTGCCACCAGCAGAGATGGGCAGCACACTGAAGCTTTCTTT.

V gene TRBV7-2 combines with J gene TRBJ2-3; no clear D. V lost 4 bases and J 2 bases, leaving 4 bases between the germline ends. The germline V gene has CDR1 SGHTA and CDR2 FQGNSA. There are 12 residues in the CDR3. The CDR3 region has the DNA TGTGCCAGCAGCTCCACCACAGATACGCAGTATTTT. This sequence encodes CASSSTTDTQYF.

The chain recombines TRBV4-3 with TRBJ1-4, with a tentative D call TRBD1 (6 bases). This CDR3 spans 18 amino acids. CDR1 LGHNA and CDR2 YSLEER come from the germline V gene. Trimming cost V 0 bases and J 0 bases, with 14 bases left between them. The CDR3 DNA sequence: TGCGCCAGCAGCCAAGATCTAGGGGGGTTTGCAACTAATGAAAAACTGTTTTTT. This gives the protein CASSQDLGGFATNEKLFF.

The gene calls are TRBV28 and TRBJ1-1, with D hard to call. Germline CDR1 reads MDHEN; CDR2 reads SYDVKM. The V end was cut by 4 bases, the J end by 0 bases, with 9 bases between. The CDR3 contains 14 residues. CDR3 region: CASSWEYMNTEAFF. CDR3 coding DNA: TGTGCCAGCAGTTGGGAGTACATGAACACTGAAGCTTTCTTT.

This chain links TRBV18 with TRBJ2-7, with D perhaps TRBD1 (6 bases). This CDR3 region has 15 residues. The V end was cut by 3 bases, the J end by 6 bases, with 18 bases between. CDR1 and CDR2 from the germline V gene are KGHSH and LQKENI. Here the CDR3 reads CASSPLGQSEGEQYF. CDR3 sequence (DNA): TGTGCCAGCTCACCCCTAGGACAGTCCGAGGGCGAGCAGTACTTC.

The chain has TRBV28 and TRBJ1-5; D perhaps matches TRBD1 (5 bases). The V end was cut by 0 bases, the J end by 0 bases, with 12 bases between. CDR1 MDHEN and CDR2 SYDVKM come from the germline V gene. The CDR3 length is 17 residues. Written as DNA, the CDR3 is TGTGCCAGCAGTTTATGGGGGGGAGATGATAGCAATCAGCCCCAGCATTTT. It is translated as CASSLWGGDDSNQPQHF.

The DNA of the CDR3 is TGTGCCAGCAGCCCGCCGGGGGGCTCGAACACCGGGGAGCTGTTTTTT. It is translated as CASSPPGGSNTGELFF. V and J are TRBV7-3 and TRBJ2-2; D is perhaps TRBD2 (7 bases). CDR1 is SGHTA and CDR2 is FQGTGA in the germline V gene. The CDR3 length is 16 residues. V shed 5 bases and J shed 0 bases, with 13 bases lying between them.

This clone was seen only a few times. This sequence joins TRBV7-2 and TRBJ1-6; TRBD1 might be the D (6 bases). Per the germline V gene, CDR1 is SGHTA and CDR2 is FQGNSA. The CDR3 length is 14 residues. V was cut by 5 bases and J by 10 bases, with 15 bases left in between. The chain's CDR3 is CASSRTGLGSPLHF. In DNA form, the CDR3 reads TGTGCCAGCAGCCGAACAGGGTTAGGGTCACCCCTCCACTTT.

The V call is TRBV11-2, the J call TRBJ2-7, with no clear D. The CDR3 covers 16 residues. Trimming took 1 base from V and 4 from J, leaving 17 bases between them. Looked up from germline, CDR1 is SGHAT and CDR2 is FQNNGV. The CDR3 region is CASSLGASGTVYEQYF. The CDR3 DNA reads as TGTGCCAGCAGCTTAGGGGCCTCGGGTACAGTATACGAGCAGTACTTC.

The gene calls are TRBV28 and TRBJ1-5; TRBD1 is a possible D gene (6 bases). This CDR3 is built from 14 residues. The germline V gene encodes CDR1 MDHEN and CDR2 SYDVKM. The ends were cut back, 2 bases at V and 4 bases at J, with 9 bases in the middle. CDR3 nucleotides: TGTGCCAGCAGTTTAAGGGGGAGGAATCAGCCCCAGCATTTT. Amino acid sequence: CASSLRGRNQPQHF.

A single count supports this clone. The chain joins TRBV6-1 to TRBJ1-5; D not certain. V gave up 10 bases and J gave up 3 bases, with 19 bases separating them. This CDR3 is 15 amino acids long. Looked up from germline, CDR1 is MNHNS and CDR2 is SASEGT. The CDR3 sequence: CATPPRTEDNQPQHF. CDR3 sequence (DNA): TGTGCCACCCCCCCCCGGACGGAGGACAATCAGCCCCAGCATTTT.

In its sample, this clone is medium-sized. This chain joins TRBV6-5 and TRBJ1-1; D remains ambiguous. Germline values: CDR1 MNHEY, CDR2 SVGAGI. V was shortened by 8 bases and J by 1 base, with 8 bases between the two germline ends. The CDR3 is 12 residues long. CDR3 in amino acids: CASRTQNTEAFF. CDR3 in DNA: TGTGCCAGCCGCACACAGAACACTGAAGCTTTCTTT.